Shown below are 10 T cell receptor beta chains from a single sample sequenced in a study of cytomegalovirus exposure and HLA in healthy donors. It was with 60 Vbeta and 13 Jbeta primers that the PCR ran. Clones were read by immunoSEQ multiplex PCR, and TCRdb kept only the in-frame ones, dropping some. The repertoire includes roughly 120,000 clones, roughly four fifths of them detected once, and less than 2% sits in the top ten. Sequenced sample: PBMCs. These receptors originate from a man between 35 and 55 years old in good health and CMV-seronegative.

The rearrangement joins TRBV9 to TRBJ2-3, with TRBD1 matching 9 bases. J was trimmed by 2 bases and V by 5 bases; bases with no gene match: 3. This CDR3 region has 14 residues. Germline CDR1 SGDLS, CDR2 YYNGEE. CDR3 nucleotides: TGTGCCAGCAGGGGGACAGGGCACACAGATACGCAGTATTTT. Protein product: CASRGTGHTDTQYF.

The chain joins TRBV15 to TRBJ2-1; a weak D match, TRBD2 (7 bases). Per germline, CDR1 LNHNV and CDR2 YYDKDF (reference sequence). The V end was cut by 1 base, the J end by 7 bases, with 14 bases between. This CDR3 is built from 15 residues. DNA for the CDR3: TGTGCCACCAGCAGAGGGGGGGGCAGGTTGAATGAGCAGTTCTTC. It translates to CATSRGGGRLNEQFF.

The chain couples TRBV18 to TRBJ2-7; TRBD1 is a possible D gene (5 bases). V lost 3 bases to trimming and J lost 0 bases, with 12 bases between them. This CDR3 is built from 15 residues. The germline CDR1 and CDR2 sequences are KGHSH and LQKENI. CDR3 residues: CASSPRQTSSYEQYF. The CDR3 nucleotides are TGTGCCAGCTCACCTAGACAGACGAGCTCCTACGAGCAGTACTTC.

The chain links TRBV6-5 to TRBJ2-1; 8 nucleotides agree with TRBD2. CDR3 length: 14 amino acids. Unmatched junction bases numbered 6, after V lost 7 bases and J lost 4 bases. Per the germline V gene, CDR1 is MNHEY and CDR2 is SVGAGI. The CDR3 bases are TGTGCCAGCAAGGCTAGCGGGTATTACAATGAGCAGTTCTTC. Protein product: CASKASGYYNEQFF.

The chain links TRBV19 to TRBJ1-5, with no clear D. Germline CDR1 is LNHDA and CDR2 is SQIVND (reference sequence). V lost 5 bases and J lost 7, with 21 bases in between. This CDR3 contains 16 residues. CDR3 coding DNA: TGTGCCAGTAGTCCCCGCGAGGGAGGGATTAGGCAGCCCCAGCATTTT. It translates to CASSPREGGIRQPQHF.

The chain carries TRBV15 and TRBJ2-1; 9 bases align to TRBD1. The V and J ends lost 3 bases and 6 bases, in that order; junction bases with no gene match: 12. The CDR3 covers 17 residues. Germline V gene lookup returns CDR1 LNHNV and CDR2 YYDKDF (reference sequence). DNA of the CDR3: TGTGCCACCAGCAGTAATATAGGGACAGGGTATTTCAATGAGCAGTTCTTC. Translating it yields CATSSNIGTGYFNEQFF.

V is TRBV5-1 and J is TRBJ2-1; the match to TRBD1 covers 7 bases. V dropped 0 bases and J dropped 4; count of bases not matched to a gene: 10. This CDR3 region has 17 residues. Germline values: CDR1 SGHRS, CDR2 YFSETQ. The DNA of the CDR3 is TGCGCCAGCAGCTTGGACGCTACAGGGGCCCGGTACAATGAGCAGTTCTTC. As protein: CASSLDATGARYNEQFF.

The V and J genes are TRBV18 and TRBJ2-5; 8 bases fit TRBD1. Germline loops: CDR1 KGHSH, CDR2 LQKENI. Trimming at V came to 10 bases and at J to 2 bases, leaving 3 bases not matched to a gene. This CDR3 region has 12 residues. CDR3 amino acids: CATGQGQETQYF. CDR3 coding DNA: TGTGCCACAGGACAGGGTCAAGAGACCCAGTACTTC.

The chain recombines TRBV2 with TRBJ1-6, with 7 bases that match TRBD1. V lost 6 bases, J lost 10 bases, and 6 bases stayed unmatched. This CDR3 has 13 residues. Germline CDR1 reads SNHLY; CDR2 reads FYNNEI. Written as DNA, the CDR3 is TGTGCCAGCAGCCGACAGGGTACATCACCCCTCCACTTT. Translation gives CASSRQGTSPLHF. Complete variable domain (other parts from reference TRBV2 and TRBJ1-6): EPEVTQTPSHQVTQMGQEVILRCVPISNHLYFYWYRQILGQKVEFLVSFYNNEISEKSEIFDDQFSVERPDGSNFTLKIRSTKLEDSAMYFCASSRQGTSPLHFGNGTRLTVT.

This clone turned up a few times. This chain links TRBV7-8 with TRBJ1-2, with 9 bases that match TRBD1. The germline CDR1 and CDR2 sequences are SGHVS and FQNEAQ. V trimming: 2 bases; J trimming: 7 bases; junction bases outside the gene matches: 5. CDR3 size: 14 residues. In DNA form, the CDR3 reads TGTGCCAGCAGCTTACGGGGACAGGGCTCTGGCTACACCTTC. This translates into CASSLRGQGSGYTF.